Listed below are T cell receptor beta chains from one sample, sequenced in a study of Graves' ophthalmopathy and Graves' hyperthyroidism. TCRdb processed the multiplex PCR reads anew with MiXCR; each CDR3 protein has one entry. The sample has over a million distinct CDR3 sequences, about two fifths seen once. Sequenced material: peripheral blood or thyroid tissue (not recorded which). Receptors originate from an adult man with Graves' hyperthyroidism. Each CDR3 is given with its conserved first and last residue. A D gene is named only where the DNA matches it firmly. Clone size is not always given. Where it is, it says once, few, many or a class for expanded clones.

J gene,clone size,V gene,D gene,CDR3 DNA,CDR3 protein
TRBJ1-2,-,TRBV7-9,-,TGTGCCAGCAGCTTCCCCCGGGGCGATAACTATGGCTACACCTTC,CASSFPRGDNYGYTF
TRBJ2-7,-,TRBV19,TRBD2,TGTGCCAGTAGTATGAGGGCTAGCGGAGCCTACGAGCAGTACTTC,CASSMRASGAYEQYF
TRBJ1-2,many,TRBV4-1,TRBD1,TGCGCCAGCAGCCAAGAATGGGACAGTGGCTACACCTTC,CASSQEWDSGYTF
TRBJ1-6,many,TRBV15,TRBD1,TGTGCCACCAGCAGAGATACGGGACAGGGGAATTCACCCCTCCACTTT,CATSRDTGQGNSPLHF
TRBJ1-5,-,TRBV6-1,-,TGTGCCAGCATCGGGAGCCTCTATAGCAATCAGCCCCAGCATTTT,CASIGSLYSNQPQHF
TRBJ2-2,-,TRBV9,TRBD2,TGTGCCAGCAGCGTCCGGACTAGCAGTAACACCGGGGAGCTGTTTTTT,CASSVRTSSNTGELFF
TRBJ2-5,-,TRBV9,-,TGTGCCAGCAGCCCAGAAGGGAAGATCTCGGTGACCCAGTACTTC,CASSPEGKISVTQYF
TRBJ1-2,many,TRBV29-1,-,TGCAGCAGTGAGCCGGACAGTCTTTTAAACTATGGCTACACCTTC,CSSEPDSLLNYGYTF
TRBJ2-7,many,TRBV7-9,TRBD2,TGTGCCAGCAGCCGGGACTACCGCAGTCGCGAGCAGTACTTC,CASSRDYRSREQYF
TRBJ2-7,-,TRBV12-3/TRBV12-4,-,TGTGCCAGCAGTTCCGGGATCTATTCCTACGAGCAGTACTTC,CASSSGIYSYEQYF
TRBJ2-7,many,TRBV6-6,TRBD1,TGTGCCAGCAGAGATCTACGGACAGGCTACGAGCAGTACTTC,CASRDLRTGYEQYF